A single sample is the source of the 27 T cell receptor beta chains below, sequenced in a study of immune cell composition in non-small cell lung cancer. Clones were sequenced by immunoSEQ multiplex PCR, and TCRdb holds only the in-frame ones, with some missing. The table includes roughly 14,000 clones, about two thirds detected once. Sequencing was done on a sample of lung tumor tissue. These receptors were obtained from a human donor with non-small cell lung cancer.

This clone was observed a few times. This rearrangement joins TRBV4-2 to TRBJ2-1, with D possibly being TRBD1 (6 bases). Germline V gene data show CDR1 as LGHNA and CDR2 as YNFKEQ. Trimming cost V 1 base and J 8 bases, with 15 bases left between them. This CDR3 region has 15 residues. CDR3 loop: CASSQGGQVVDEQFF. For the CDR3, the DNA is TGTGCCAGCAGCCAAGGGGGACAAGTTGTCGATGAGCAGTTCTTC.

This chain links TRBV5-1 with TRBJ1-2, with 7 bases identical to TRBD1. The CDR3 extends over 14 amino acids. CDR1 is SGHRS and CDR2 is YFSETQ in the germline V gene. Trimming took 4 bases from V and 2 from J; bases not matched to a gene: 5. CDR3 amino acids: CASSLQGMNYGYTF. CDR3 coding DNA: TGCGCCAGCAGCCTACAGGGGATGAACTATGGCTACACCTTC. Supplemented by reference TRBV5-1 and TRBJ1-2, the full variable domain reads KAGVTQTPRYLIKTRGQQVTLSCSPISGHRSVSWYQQTPGQGLQFLFEYFSETQRNKGNFPGRFSGRQFSNSRSEMNVSTLELGDSALYLCASSLQGMNYGYTFGSGTRLTVV.

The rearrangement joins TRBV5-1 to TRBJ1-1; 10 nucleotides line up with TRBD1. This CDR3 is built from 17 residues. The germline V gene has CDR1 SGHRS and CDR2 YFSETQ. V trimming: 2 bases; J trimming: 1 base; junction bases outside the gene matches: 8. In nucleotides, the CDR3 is TGCGCCAGCAGCTTAAACCCGGACAGGGGGAGGAACACTGAAGCTTTCTTT. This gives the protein CASSLNPDRGRNTEAFF.

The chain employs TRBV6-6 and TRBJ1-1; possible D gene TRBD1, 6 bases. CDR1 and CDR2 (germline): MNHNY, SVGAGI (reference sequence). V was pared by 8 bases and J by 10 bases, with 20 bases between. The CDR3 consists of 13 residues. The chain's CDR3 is CASFETGTLLAFF. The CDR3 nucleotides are TGTGCCAGCTTTGAAACAGGGACCTTACTAGCTTTCTTT.

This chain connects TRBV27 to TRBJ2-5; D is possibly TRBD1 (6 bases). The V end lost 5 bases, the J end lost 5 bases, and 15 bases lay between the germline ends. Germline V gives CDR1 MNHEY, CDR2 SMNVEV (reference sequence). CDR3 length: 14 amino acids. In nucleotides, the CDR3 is TGTGCCAGCAGTCCCCTCGGCAGGGGCGAGACCCAGTACTTC. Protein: CASSPLGRGETQYF.

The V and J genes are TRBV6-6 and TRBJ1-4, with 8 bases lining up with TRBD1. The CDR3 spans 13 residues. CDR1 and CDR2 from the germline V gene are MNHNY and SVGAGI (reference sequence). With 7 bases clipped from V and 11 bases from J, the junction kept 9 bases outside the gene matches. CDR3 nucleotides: TGTGCCAGCACCTCCGACAGGGGTTGGAAACTGTTTTTT. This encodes CASTSDRGWKLFF.

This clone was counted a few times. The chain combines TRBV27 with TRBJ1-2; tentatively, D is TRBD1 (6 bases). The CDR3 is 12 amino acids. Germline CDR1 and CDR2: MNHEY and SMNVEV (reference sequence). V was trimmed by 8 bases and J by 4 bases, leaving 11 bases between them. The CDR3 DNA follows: TGTGCCAGCTCGAGGGGGTTCTATGGCTACACCTTC. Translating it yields CASSRGFYGYTF.

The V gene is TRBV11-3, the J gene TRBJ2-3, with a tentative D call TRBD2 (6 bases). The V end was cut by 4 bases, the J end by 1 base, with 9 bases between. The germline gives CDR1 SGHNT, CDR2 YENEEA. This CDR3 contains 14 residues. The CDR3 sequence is CASSSLAGTDTQYF. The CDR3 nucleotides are TGTGCCAGCAGCTCATTAGCGGGCACAGATACGCAGTATTTT.

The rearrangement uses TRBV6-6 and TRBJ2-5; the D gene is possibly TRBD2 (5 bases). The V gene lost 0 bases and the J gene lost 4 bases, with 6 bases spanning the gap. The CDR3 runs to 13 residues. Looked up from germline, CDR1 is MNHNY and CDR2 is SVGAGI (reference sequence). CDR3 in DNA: TGTGCCAGCAGTTACTCACGGGGAGAGACCCAGTACTTC. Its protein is CASSYSRGETQYF.

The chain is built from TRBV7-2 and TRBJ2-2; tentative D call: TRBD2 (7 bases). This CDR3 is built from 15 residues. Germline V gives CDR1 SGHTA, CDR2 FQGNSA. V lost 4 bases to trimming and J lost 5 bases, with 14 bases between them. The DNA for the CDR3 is TGTGCCAGCAGCTCCTGGGGGGGCGGGACCGGGGAGCTGTTTTTT. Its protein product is CASSSWGGGTGELFF.

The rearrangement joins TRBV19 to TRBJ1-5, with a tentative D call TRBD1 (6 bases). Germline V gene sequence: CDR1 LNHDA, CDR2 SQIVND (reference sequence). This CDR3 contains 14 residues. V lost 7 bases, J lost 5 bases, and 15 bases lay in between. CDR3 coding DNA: TGTGCCAGTAAGGGGGTTGGGCCTGATCAGCCCCAGCATTTT. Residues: CASKGVGPDQPQHF.

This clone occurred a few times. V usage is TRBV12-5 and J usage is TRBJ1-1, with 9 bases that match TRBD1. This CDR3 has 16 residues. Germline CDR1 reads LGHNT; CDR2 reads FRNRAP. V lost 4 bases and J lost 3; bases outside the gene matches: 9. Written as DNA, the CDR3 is TGTGCTAGTGGTTCAATACAGGGGGCTAAGGACACTGAAGCTTTCTTT. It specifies CASGSIQGAKDTEAFF.

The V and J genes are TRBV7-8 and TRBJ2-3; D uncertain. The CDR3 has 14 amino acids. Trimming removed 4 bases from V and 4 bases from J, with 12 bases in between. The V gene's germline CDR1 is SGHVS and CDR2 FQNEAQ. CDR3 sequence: CASSYGEWADTQYF. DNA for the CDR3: TGTGCCAGCAGCTACGGAGAGTGGGCAGATACGCAGTATTTT. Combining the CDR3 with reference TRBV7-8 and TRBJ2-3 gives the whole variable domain GAGVSQSPRYKVAKRGQDVALRCDPISGHVSLFWYQQALGQGPEFLTYFQNEAQLDKSGLPSDRFFAERPEGSVSTLKIQRTQQEDSAVYLCASSYGEWADTQYFGPGTRLTVL.

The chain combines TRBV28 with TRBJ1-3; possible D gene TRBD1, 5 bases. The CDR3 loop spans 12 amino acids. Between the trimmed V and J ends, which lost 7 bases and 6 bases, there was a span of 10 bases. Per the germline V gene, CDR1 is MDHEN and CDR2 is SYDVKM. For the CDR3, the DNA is TGTGCCAGCACCTCCAGGGTAAACACCATATATTTT. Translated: CASTSRVNTIYF.

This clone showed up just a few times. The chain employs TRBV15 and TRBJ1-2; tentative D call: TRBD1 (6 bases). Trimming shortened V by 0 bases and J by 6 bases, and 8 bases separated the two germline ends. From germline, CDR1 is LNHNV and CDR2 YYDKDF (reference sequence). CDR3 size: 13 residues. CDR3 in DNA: TGTGCCACCAGCAGAGAAGAGGGGGATGGCTACACCTTC. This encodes CATSREEGDGYTF.

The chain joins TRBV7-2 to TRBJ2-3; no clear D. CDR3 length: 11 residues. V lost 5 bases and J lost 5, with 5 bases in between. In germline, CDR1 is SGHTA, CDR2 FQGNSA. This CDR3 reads CASSLRDTQYF. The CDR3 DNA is TGTGCCAGCAGCCTGAGAGATACGCAGTATTTT.

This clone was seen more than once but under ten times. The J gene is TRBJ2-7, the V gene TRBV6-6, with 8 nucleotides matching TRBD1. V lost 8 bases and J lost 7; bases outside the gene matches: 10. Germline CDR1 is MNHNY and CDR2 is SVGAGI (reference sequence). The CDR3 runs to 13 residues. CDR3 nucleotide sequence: TGTGCCAGCGCTGCAGGCAGGGGGCGTGAGCAGTACTTC. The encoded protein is CASAAGRGREQYF.

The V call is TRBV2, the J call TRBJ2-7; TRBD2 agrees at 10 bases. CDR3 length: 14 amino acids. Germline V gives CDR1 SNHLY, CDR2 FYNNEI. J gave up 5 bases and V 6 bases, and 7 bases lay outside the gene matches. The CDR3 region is CASRGLARDHEQYF. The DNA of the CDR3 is TGTGCCAGCAGGGGACTAGCGAGGGACCACGAGCAGTACTTC.

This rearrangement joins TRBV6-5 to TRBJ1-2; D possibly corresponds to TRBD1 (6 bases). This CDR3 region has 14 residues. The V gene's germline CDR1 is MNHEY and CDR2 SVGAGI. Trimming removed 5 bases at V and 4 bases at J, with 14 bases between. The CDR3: CASSPTRGAYGYTF. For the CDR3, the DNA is TGTGCCAGCAGTCCGACCAGGGGTGCCTATGGCTACACCTTC.

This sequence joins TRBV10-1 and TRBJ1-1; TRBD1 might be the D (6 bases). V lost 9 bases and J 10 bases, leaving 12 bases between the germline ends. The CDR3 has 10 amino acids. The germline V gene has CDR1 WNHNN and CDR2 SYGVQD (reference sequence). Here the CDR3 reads CASTGIRAFF. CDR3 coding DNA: TGCGCCAGTACAGGGATACGAGCTTTCTTT.

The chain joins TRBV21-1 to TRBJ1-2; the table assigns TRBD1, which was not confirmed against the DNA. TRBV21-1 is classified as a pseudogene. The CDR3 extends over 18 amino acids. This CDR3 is CASSKKNRRHSGHYGYTF. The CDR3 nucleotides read TGTGCCAGCAGCAAAAAGAATAGGAGACACTCGGGACATTATGGCTACACCTTC.

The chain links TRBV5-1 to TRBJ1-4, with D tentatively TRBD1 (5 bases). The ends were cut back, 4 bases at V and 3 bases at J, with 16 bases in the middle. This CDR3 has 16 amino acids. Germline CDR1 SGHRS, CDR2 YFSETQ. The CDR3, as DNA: TGCGCCAGCAGCCCGTACGGCGTACAGGCTAATGAAAAACTGTTTTTT. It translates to CASSPYGVQANEKLFF.

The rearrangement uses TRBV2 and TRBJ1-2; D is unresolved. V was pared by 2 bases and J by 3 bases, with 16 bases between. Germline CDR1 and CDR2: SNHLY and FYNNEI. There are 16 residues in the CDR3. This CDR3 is CASSETEGKDDYGYTF. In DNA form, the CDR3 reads TGTGCCAGCAGTGAAACAGAGGGTAAAGATGACTATGGCTACACCTTC.

CDR3 region: CASSQEPQGETQYF. CDR3 nucleotides: TGTGCCAGCAGCCAAGAGCCGCAGGGGGAGACCCAGTACTTC. The rearrangement links TRBV4-2 to TRBJ2-5, with a weak D call TRBD1 (6 bases). The CDR3 runs 14 residues. Trimming removed 0 bases from V and 5 bases from J, with 10 bases in between. Germline CDR1 LGHNA, CDR2 YNFKEQ.

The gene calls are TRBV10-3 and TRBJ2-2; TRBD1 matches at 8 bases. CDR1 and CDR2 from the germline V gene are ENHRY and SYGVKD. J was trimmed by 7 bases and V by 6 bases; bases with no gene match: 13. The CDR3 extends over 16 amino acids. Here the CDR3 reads CAIRPGWTGLNGELFF. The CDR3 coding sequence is TGTGCCATCAGACCCGGGTGGACAGGGTTGAACGGGGAGCTGTTTTTT.

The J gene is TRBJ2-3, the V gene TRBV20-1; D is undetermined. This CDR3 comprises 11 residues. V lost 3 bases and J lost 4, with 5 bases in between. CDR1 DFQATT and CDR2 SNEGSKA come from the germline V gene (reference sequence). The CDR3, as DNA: TGCAGTGCTAGGCAGGCAGATACGCAGTATTTT. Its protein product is CSARQADTQYF.

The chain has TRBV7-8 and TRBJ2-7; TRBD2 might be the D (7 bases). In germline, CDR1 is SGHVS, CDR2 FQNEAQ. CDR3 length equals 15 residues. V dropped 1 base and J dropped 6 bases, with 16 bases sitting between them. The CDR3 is CASSLVAGAGTEQYF. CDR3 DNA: TGTGCCAGCAGCTTAGTGGCGGGGGCAGGTACCGAGCAGTACTTC.